The clone carrying this T cell receptor beta chain was counted a few times. These data are taken from a study of human T cells and chemical hapten exposure. The V gene's germline CDR1 is SGHAT and CDR2 FQNNGV. This CDR3 spans 15 amino acids. The trim removed 5 bases at V and 7 bases at J, leaving 13 bases unmatched. TCRdb re-called the RACE reads with MiXCR, one entry per CDR3 protein. The sample contains around 53,000 distinct CDR3 sequences, about 9% of which appear only once. Time point reported: patch test 1, 2 weeks after DPC sensitization. The treatment is: therapeutic diphenylcyclopropenone sensitization with weekly scalp DPC.

This receptor was taken from a woman aged 45-60 years with alopecia areata. Some clones in this sample may be carry-over from other donors' samples. This specimen consisted of whole blood, obtained in connection with sensitization to the hapten diphenylcyclopropenone (DPC). This rearrangement joins TRBV11-2 to TRBJ1-1; 7 bases match TRBD1. CDR3: CASSAHPGTANEAFF. The CDR3 nucleotides read TGTGCCAGCAGCGCCCATCCCGGGACAGCAAATGAAGCTTTCTTT.